The 3 T cell receptor beta chains listed next were all sequenced from one sample in a study of T cell responses to AZD1222 COVID-19 vaccine. Sequencing used immunoSEQ multiplex PCR; TCRdb keeps in-frame clones, though not all of them. This table holds roughly 28,000 clones, about 94% found once. The input for sequencing was peripheral blood, taken on day 0 of AZD1222 vaccination. All receptors come from an adult in good health.

The chain employs TRBV7-2 and TRBJ2-1; 10 bases agree with TRBD2. CDR1 and CDR2 (germline): SGHTA, FQGNSA. This CDR3 comprises 14 residues. The V gene end was trimmed by 5 bases and the J gene end by 5 bases; junction bases not matched to a gene: 3. The CDR3 sequence: CASSPLAGDNEQFF. CDR3 nucleotide sequence: TGTGCCAGCAGCCCTCTAGCGGGAGACAATGAGCAGTTCTTC.

The chain links TRBV28 to TRBJ1-3; D uncertain. V was pared by 7 bases and J by 1 base, with 11 bases between. CDR3 length equals 14 residues. Germline-derived CDR1 and CDR2 are MDHEN and SYDVKM. This CDR3 reads CASTTAGSGNTIYF. The CDR3 bases are TGTGCCAGCACCACCGCGGGTTCTGGAAACACCATATATTTT. The full variable domain, its missing parts supplied by reference TRBV28 and TRBJ1-3, is DVKVTQSSRYLVKRTGEKVFLECVQDMDHENMFWYRQDPGLGLRLIYFSYDVKMKEKGDIPEGYSVSREKKERFSLILESASTNQTSMYLCASTTAGSGNTIYFGEGSWLTVV.

The gene calls are TRBV3-1 (or the pseudogene TRBV3-2) and TRBJ2-3; maybe TRBD1 (6 bases). Germline V gives CDR1 LGHDT, CDR2 YNNKEL (reference sequence). V lost 4 bases and J lost 0, with 11 bases in between. The CDR3 is made up of 15 amino acids. The CDR3 region has the DNA TGTGCCAGCAGCCTCACCACAGGGAGCACAGATACGCAGTATTTT. It translates to CASSLTTGSTDTQYF.